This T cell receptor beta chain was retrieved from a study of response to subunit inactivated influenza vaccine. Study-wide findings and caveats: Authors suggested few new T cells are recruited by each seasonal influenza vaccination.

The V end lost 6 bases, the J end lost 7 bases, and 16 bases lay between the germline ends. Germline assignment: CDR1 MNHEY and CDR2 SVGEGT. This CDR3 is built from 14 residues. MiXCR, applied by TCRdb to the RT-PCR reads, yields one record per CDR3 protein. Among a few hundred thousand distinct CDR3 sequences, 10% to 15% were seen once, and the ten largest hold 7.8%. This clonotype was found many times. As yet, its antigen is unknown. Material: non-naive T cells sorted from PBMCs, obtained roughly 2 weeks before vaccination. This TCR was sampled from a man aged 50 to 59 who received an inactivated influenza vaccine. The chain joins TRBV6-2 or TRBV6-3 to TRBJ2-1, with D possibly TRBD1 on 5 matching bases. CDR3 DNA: TGTGCCAGCAGCGAGAAGGGGTTGAGTAATGAGCAGTTCTTC. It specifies CASSEKGLSNEQFF.